This T cell receptor beta chain was sequenced in a study of T cell changes during pregnancy in multiple sclerosis. Measured with immunoSEQ multiplex PCR; TCRdb has only the in-frame clones, and not every one. This table has tens of thousands of clones, approximately 90% appearing once. The CDR3 extends over 16 amino acids. Trimming at V came to 4 bases and at J to 0 bases, leaving 5 bases not matched to a gene. The germline V gene encodes CDR1 LGHNA and CDR2 YSLEER. The TCR originated in a female donor in good health, enrolled as a control in a pregnancy study. This chain links TRBV4-3 with TRBJ2-2, with TRBD1 matching 7 bases. The source material was CD8+ T cells from peripheral blood mononuclear cells, sampled after pregnancy. The CDR3 DNA reads TGCGCCAGCAGCCGCTTAACAGGGGCGAACACCGGGGAGCTGTTTTTT. Its translation is CASSRLTGANTGELFF.